The T cell receptor beta chain described here comes from a study of PD-L1 blockade in urothelial cancer. On the study more broadly: In the patient group, about 85% of the roughly 29 were males with bladder-origin urothelial cancer.

The time point is: peripheral blood 6 weeks after treatment start. Enrolled patients showed locally advanced or metastatic urothelial carcinoma. Germline CDR1 SGHTA, CDR2 FQGTGA. J was trimmed by 4 bases and V by 4 bases; bases with no gene match: 9. The CDR3 totals 15 residues. Spiking of synthetic TCR analog templates was performed in each PCR. TCRdb keeps only in-frame clones here, not all; method: immunoSEQ multiplex PCR. The sample holds about 46,000 clones, 70% to 90% seen once. This receptor was taken from a man aged 45 to 65 with urothelial cancer. This chain connects TRBV7-3 to TRBJ2-7; TRBD1 matches 8 bases. The sample in question was PBMCs, obtained around atezolizumab (anti-PD-L1) treatment. CDR3 in amino acids: CASSSRDRKSYEQYF. As DNA, the CDR3 is TGTGCCAGCAGCTCCCGGGACAGGAAAAGTTACGAGCAGTACTTC.